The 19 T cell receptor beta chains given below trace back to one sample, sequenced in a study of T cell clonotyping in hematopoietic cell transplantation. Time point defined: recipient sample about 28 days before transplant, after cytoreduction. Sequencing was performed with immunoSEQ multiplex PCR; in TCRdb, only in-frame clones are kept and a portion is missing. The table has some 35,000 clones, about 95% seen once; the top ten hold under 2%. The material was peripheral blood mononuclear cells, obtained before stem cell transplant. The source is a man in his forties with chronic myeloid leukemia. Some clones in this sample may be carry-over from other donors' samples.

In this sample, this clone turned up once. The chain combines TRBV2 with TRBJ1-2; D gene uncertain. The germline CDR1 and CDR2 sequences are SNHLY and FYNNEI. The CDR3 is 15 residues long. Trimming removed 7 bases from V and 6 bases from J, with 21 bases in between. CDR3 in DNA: TGTGCCAGCATTAGGATGGGCCTCGGAGATAATGGCTACACCTTC. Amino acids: CASIRMGLGDNGYTF.

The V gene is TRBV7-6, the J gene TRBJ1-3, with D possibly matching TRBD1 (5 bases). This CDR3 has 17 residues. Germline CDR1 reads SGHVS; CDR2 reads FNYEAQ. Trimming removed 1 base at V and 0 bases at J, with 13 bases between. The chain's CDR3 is CASSLGQGFFSGNTIYF. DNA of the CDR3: TGTGCCAGCAGCTTAGGGCAGGGCTTTTTCTCTGGAAACACCATATATTTT.

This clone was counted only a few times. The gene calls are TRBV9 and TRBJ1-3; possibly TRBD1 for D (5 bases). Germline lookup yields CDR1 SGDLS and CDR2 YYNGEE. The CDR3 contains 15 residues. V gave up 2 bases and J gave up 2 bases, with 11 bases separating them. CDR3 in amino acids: CASSVRGYPGNTIYF. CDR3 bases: TGTGCCAGCAGCGTTCGGGGGTATCCTGGAAACACCATATATTTT.

This CDR3 reads CASTGGGLNTEAFF. The CDR3 DNA reads TGTGCCAGCACCGGTGGGGGGTTGAACACTGAAGCTTTCTTT. This chain joins TRBV5-4 and TRBJ1-1; maybe TRBD1 (5 bases). Between the trimmed V and J ends, which lost 6 bases and 0 bases, there was a span of 12 bases. The CDR3 extends over 14 amino acids. Germline loops: CDR1 SGHNT, CDR2 YYREEE (reference sequence).

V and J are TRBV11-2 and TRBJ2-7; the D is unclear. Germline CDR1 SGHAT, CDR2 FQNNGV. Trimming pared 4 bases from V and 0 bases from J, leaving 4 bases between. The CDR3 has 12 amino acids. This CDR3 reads CASSSASYEQYF. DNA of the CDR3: TGTGCCAGCAGCTCAGCCTCCTACGAGCAGTACTTC.

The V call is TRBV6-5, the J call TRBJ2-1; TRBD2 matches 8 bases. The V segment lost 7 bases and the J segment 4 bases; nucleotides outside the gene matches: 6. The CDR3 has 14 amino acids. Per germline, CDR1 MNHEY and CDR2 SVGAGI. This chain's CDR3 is CASKQAGAYNEQFF. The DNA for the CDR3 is TGTGCCAGCAAGCAAGCGGGGGCTTACAATGAGCAGTTCTTC.

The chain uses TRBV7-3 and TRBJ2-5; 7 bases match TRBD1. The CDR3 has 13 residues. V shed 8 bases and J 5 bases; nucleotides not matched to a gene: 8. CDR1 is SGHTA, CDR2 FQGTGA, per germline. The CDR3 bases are TGTGCCAGCTCACAGGGGCGAGGGGAGACCCAGTACTTC. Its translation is CASSQGRGETQYF.

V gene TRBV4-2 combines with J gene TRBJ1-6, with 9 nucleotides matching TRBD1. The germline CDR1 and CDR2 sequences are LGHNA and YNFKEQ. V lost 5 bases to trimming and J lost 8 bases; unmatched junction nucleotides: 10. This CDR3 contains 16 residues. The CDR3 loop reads CASSDKQGALDSPLHF. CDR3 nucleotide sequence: TGTGCCAGCAGCGACAAACAGGGGGCTTTGGATTCACCCCTCCACTTT.

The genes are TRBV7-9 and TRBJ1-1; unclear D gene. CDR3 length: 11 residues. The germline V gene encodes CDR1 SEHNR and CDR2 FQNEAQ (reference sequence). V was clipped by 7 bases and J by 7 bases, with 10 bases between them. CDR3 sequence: CASTRVSEAFF. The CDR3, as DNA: TGTGCCAGCACCCGGGTGAGTGAAGCTTTCTTT.

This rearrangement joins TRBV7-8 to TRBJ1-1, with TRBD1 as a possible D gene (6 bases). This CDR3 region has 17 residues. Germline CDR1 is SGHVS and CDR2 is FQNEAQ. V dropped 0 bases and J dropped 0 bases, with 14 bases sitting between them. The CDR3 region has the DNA TGTGCCAGCAGCTTAGCTTCAGGGGTGCCGATGAACACTGAAGCTTTCTTT. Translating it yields CASSLASGVPMNTEAFF.

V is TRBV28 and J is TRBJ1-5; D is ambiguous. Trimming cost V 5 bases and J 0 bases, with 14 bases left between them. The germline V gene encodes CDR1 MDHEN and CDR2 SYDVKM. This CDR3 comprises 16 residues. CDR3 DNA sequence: TGTGCCAGCAGTCGGTGGGGTTACTATAGCAATCAGCCCCAGCATTTT. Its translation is CASSRWGYYSNQPQHF.

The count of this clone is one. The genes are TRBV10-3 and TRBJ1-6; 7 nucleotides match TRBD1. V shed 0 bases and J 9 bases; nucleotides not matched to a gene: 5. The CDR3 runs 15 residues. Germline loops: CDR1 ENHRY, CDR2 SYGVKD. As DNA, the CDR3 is TGTGCCATCAGTGAGTCGCCAGGGGGGAGTTCACCCCTCCACTTT. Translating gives CAISESPGGSSPLHF.

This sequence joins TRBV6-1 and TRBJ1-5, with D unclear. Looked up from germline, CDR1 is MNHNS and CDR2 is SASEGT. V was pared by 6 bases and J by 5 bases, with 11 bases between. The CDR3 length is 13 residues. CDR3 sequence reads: CASRTISDQPQHF. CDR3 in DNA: TGTGCCAGCAGGACAATATCCGATCAGCCCCAGCATTTT.

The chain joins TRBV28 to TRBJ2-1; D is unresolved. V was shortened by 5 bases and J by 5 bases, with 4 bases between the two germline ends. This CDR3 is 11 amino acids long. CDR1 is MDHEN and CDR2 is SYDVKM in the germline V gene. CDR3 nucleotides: TGTGCCAGCAGTGGGGACAATGAGCAGTTCTTC. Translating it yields CASSGDNEQFF.

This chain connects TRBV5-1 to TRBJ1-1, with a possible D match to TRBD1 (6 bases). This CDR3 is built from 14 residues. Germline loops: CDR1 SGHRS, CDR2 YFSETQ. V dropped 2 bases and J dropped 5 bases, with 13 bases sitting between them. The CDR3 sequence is CASSFEGGGTEAFF. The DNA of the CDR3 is TGCGCCAGCAGCTTTGAGGGAGGGGGGACTGAAGCTTTCTTT.

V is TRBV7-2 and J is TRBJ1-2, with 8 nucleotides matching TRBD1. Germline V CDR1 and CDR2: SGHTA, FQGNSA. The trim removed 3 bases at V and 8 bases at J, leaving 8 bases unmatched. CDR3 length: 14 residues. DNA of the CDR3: TGTGCCAGCAGCTTGGTGCGGGACAGGAGGGGCTACACCTTC. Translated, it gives CASSLVRDRRGYTF.

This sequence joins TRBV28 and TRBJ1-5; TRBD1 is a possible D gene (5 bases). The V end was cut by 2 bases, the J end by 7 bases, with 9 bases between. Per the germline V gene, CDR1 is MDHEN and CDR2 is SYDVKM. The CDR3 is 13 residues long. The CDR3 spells CASSLTGGQPQHF. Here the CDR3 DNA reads TGTGCCAGCAGTTTAACTGGGGGACAGCCCCAGCATTTT.

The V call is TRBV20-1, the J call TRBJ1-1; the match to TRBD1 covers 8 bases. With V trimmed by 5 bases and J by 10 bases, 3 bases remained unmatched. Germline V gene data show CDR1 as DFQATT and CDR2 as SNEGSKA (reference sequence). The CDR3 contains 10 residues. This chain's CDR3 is CSAPGGRAFF. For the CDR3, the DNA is TGCAGTGCTCCAGGGGGCAGAGCTTTCTTT.

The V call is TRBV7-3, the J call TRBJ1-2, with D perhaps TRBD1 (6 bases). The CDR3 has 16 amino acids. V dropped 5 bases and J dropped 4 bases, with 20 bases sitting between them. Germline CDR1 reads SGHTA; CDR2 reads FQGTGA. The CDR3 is CASSQGGTGPSYGYTF. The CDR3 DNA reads TGTGCCAGCAGCCAAGGGGGTACAGGTCCTTCCTATGGCTACACCTTC.